This T cell receptor (beta chain) derives from a study of post-analysis software for immune sequencing data. Study-wide context: Relapsing-remitting, secondary progressive and progressive-relapsing forms made up the multiple sclerosis disease courses.

This CDR3 region has 14 residues. J gave up 4 bases and V 8 bases, and 5 bases lay outside the gene matches. Germline V gene sequence: CDR1 SGHVS, CDR2 FQNEAQ. Findings of the study overall: Comparison of patients with controls showed five TRBV segments more frequent in patients, TRBV5-6, TRBV5-1 and TRBV20-1 among them. Same-batch preparations were strongly co-clustered by F measure.

In regard to this clonotype: The target antigen is unknown.

Prepared libraries of TCR beta cDNA carried unique molecular identifiers. Using its own MiXCR run on the PCR reads, TCRdb lists one record per CDR3 protein. The table lists fewer than 600,000 distinct CDR3 sequences, around 40% of them singletons. The genes are TRBV7-8 and TRBJ2-2; 9 bases align to TRBD1. Material for sequencing was blood. The source of this sequence is a girl aged 10 to 17 with multiple sclerosis. The CDR3 loop reads CASQHRGRTGELFF. CDR3 in DNA: TGTGCCAGCCAACACAGGGGGCGCACCGGGGAGCTGTTTTTT.